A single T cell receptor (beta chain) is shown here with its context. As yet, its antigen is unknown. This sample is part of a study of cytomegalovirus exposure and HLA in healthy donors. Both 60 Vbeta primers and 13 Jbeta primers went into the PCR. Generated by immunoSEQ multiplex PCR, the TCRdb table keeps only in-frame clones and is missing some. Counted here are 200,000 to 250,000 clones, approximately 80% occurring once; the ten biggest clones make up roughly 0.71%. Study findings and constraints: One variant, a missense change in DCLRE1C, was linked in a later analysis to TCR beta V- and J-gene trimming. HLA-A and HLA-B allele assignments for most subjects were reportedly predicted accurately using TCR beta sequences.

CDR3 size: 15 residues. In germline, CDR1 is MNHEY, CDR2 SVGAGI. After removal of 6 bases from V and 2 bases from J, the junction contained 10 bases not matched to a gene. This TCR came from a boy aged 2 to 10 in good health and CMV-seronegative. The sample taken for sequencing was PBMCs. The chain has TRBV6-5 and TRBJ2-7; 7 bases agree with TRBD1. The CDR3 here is CASSSPRDRAYEQYF. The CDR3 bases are TGTGCCAGCAGCAGCCCGAGAGACAGGGCCTACGAGCAGTACTTC.